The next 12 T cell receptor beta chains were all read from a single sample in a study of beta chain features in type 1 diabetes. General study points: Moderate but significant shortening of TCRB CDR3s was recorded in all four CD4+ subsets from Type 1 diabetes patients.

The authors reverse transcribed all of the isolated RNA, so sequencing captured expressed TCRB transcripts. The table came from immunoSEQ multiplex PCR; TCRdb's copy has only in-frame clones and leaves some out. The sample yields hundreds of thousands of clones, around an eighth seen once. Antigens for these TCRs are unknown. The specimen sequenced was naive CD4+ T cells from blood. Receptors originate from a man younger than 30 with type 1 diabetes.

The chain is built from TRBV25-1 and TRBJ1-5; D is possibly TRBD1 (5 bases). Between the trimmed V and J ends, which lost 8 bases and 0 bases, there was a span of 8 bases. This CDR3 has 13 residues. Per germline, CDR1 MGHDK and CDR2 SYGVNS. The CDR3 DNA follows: TGTGCCAGCCGGGACGGTAGCAATCAGCCCCAGCATTTT. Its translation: CASRDGSNQPQHF.

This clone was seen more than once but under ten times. In DNA, the CDR3 is TGCGCCAGCAGTCCGGGGCAACTGCCAGATACGCAGTATTTT. This encodes CASSPGQLPDTQYF. The chain has TRBV10-2 and TRBJ2-3; perhaps D is TRBD1 or TRBD2 (5 bases each). The CDR3 has 14 residues. Trimming removed 5 bases at V and 4 bases at J, with 13 bases between. The germline V gene has CDR1 WSHSY and CDR2 SAAADI.

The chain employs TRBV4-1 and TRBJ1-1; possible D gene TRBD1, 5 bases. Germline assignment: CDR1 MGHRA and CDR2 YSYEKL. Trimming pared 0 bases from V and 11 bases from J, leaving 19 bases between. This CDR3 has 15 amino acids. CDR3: CASSQDGIVAGSAFF. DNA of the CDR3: TGCGCCAGCAGCCAAGATGGGATCGTAGCAGGGTCGGCTTTCTTT.

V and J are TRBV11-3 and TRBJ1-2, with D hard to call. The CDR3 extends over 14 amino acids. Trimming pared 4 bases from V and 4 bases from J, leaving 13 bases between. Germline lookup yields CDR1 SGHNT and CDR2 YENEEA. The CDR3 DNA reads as TGTGCCAGCAGCTCCAATGCGGGAGGCTATGGCTACACCTTC. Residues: CASSSNAGGYGYTF.

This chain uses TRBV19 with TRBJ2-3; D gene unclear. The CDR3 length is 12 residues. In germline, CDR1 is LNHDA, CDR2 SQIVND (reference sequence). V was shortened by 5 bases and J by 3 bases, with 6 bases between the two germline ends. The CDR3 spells CASSSPTDTQYF. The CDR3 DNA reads TGTGCCAGTAGTTCCCCAACAGATACGCAGTATTTT.

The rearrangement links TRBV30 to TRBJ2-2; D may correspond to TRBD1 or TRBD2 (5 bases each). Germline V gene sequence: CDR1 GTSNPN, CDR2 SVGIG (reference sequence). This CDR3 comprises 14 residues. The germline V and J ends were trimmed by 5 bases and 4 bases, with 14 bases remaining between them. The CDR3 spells CAWGRGGGTGELFF. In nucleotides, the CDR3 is TGTGCCTGGGGAAGGGGTGGGGGCACCGGGGAGCTGTTTTTT.

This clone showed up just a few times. The CDR3 loop is CASSYSTSGANEQFF. DNA of the CDR3: TGTGCCAGCAGCTATTCGACTAGCGGGGCCAATGAGCAGTTCTTC. The chain has TRBV7-8 and TRBJ2-1; 11 bases match TRBD2. V lost 4 bases and J lost 6; bases outside the gene matches: 5. The CDR3 is 15 residues long. The germline gives CDR1 SGHVS, CDR2 FQNEAQ.

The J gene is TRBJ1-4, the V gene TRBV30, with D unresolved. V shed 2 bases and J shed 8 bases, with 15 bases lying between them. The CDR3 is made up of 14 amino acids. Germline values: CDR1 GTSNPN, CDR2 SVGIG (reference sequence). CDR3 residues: CAWSLPKAAEKLFF. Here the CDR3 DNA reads TGTGCCTGGAGTCTGCCTAAGGCAGCCGAAAAACTGTTTTTT.

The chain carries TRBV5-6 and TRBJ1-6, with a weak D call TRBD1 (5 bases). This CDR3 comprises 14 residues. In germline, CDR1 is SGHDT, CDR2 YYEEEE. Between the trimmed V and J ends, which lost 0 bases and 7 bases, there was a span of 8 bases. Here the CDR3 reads CASSLETANSPLHF. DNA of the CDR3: TGTGCCAGCAGCTTGGAGACAGCAAATTCACCCCTCCACTTT.

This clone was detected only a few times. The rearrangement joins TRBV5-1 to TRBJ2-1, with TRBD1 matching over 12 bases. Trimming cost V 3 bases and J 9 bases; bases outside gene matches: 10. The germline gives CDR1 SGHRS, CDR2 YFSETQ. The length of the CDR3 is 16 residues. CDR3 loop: CASSSSLGQGAGEQFF. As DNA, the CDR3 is TGCGCCAGCAGCTCCTCCCTGGGACAGGGGGCAGGTGAGCAGTTCTTC.

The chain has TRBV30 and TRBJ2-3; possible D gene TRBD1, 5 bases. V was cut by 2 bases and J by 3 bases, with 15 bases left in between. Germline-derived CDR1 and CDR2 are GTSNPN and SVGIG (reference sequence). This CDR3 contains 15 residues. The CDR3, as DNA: TGTGCCTGGAGTATGGGCAGGACAACTACAGATACGCAGTATTTT. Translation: CAWSMGRTTTDTQYF.

The CDR3 is CASSPLGPGTDNEKLFF. CDR3 nucleotides: TGTGCCAGCTCACCATTGGGGCCAGGGACTGATAATGAAAAACTGTTTTTT. This chain links TRBV18 with TRBJ1-4; D may be TRBD1 (5 bases). This CDR3 contains 17 residues. The germline CDR1 and CDR2 sequences are KGHSH and LQKENI. V dropped 2 bases and J dropped 4 bases, with 17 bases sitting between them.